Listed below are T cell receptor beta chains from one sample, sequenced in a study of CD8 T cells in ankylosing spondylitis. Each CDR3 protein gets one entry after TCRdb re-called the 5' RACE reads with MiXCR. The sample carries 200,000 to 250,000 distinct CDR3 sequences, over 9.5% recorded once. Sequenced material: blood, either unsorted or a sorted T cell fraction (not recorded which). These receptors were taken from a male donor with ankylosing spondylitis or in good health (not recorded which). Both conserved end residues are part of each CDR3. Fields, in order: D gene, J gene, clone size, CDR3 length, V gene, CDR3 DNA, CDR3 protein. D genes are given only for firm matches. The size field is filled for only some rows; it gives once, few, many or a size class.

TRBD2 TRBJ2-4 few 16 TRBV10-3 TGTGCCATCAGTGAGTCATCAGCGGGGGGGGGGAACATTCAGTACTTC CAISESSAGGGNIQYF
- TRBJ2-2 - 14 TRBV6-1 TGTGCCAGCAGTGATACAGGGCACACCGGGGAGCTGTTTTTT CASSDTGHTGELFF
- TRBJ1-1 many 16 TRBV18 TGTGCCAGCTCACCTCGACAGGTGGGCTGGGACACTGAAGCTTTCTTT CASSPRQVGWDTEAFF
TRBD2 TRBJ2-2 many 16 TRBV20-1 TGCAGTGCAAGACTAGCGGGGGGGCCGCGGACCGGGGAGCTGTTTTTT CSARLAGGPRTGELFF
TRBD1 TRBJ2-5 many 15 TRBV4-1 TGCGCCAGCAGCCAAGATAAGGGGACAGGGTTTACCCAGTACTTC CASSQDKGTGFTQYF
- TRBJ2-6 many 17 TRBV6-5 TGTGCCAGCAGTTCCCGCGGGGTTTCCTCTGGGGCCAACGTCCTGACTTTC CASSSRGVSSGANVLTF
TRBD2 TRBJ2-7 many 14 TRBV12-3/TRBV12-4 TGTGCCAGCAGCCCTCTAGCGGGGGGCTACGAGCAGTACTTC CASSPLAGGYEQYF
- TRBJ1-4 many 16 TRBV7-8 TGTGCCAGCAGTGACGCAGAGGGGAGCTTTAATGAAAAACTGTTTTTT CASSDAEGSFNEKLFF
- TRBJ2-3 many 17 TRBV5-1 TGCGCCAGCAGCCCCAGGGGAGGGCTCGGTAGTACAGATACGCAGTATTTT CASSPRGGLGSTDTQYF
- TRBJ2-2 many 13 TRBV12-3/TRBV12-4 TGTGCCAGCAGTTCGACTAGGGCCGGGGAGCTGTTTTTT CASSSTRAGELFF
TRBD1 TRBJ1-2 - 13 TRBV30 TGTGCCTGGAGTGGACAGGGGGCTGGTGGCTACACCTTC CAWSGQGAGGYTF
TRBD2 TRBJ2-3 - 17 TRBV10-1 TGCGCCAGCAGCTCCAGACTAGCGGGGGGGAACACAGATACGCAGTATTTT CASSSRLAGGNTDTQYF
- TRBJ2-7 many 16 TRBV21-1 TGTGCCAGCAGCAAAAGCGTGACAGGGGGCCATGACGAGCAGTACTTC CASSKSVTGGHDEQYF
- TRBJ1-1 - 14 TRBV3-1 TGTGCCAGCAACCAAGTGGGTGAGAACACTGAAGCTTTCTTT CASNQVGENTEAFF
- TRBJ2-3 many 12 TRBV9 TGTGCCAGCAGCGAGGGGATCGAAGCCTCCTATTTT CASSEGIEASYF
- TRBJ2-3 many 15 TRBV7-9 TGTGCCAGCAGCTTAGTCCAGAGACGGACAGATACGCAGTATTTT CASSLVQRRTDTQYF